This T cell receptor beta chain was recorded in a study of blood T cell repertoires in COVID-19. In the study overall: PBMCs, B-cell-depleted T cells, or T cells provided the cDNA or gDNA that made up the material.

Germline V gene data show CDR1 as SEHNR and CDR2 as FQNEAQ (reference sequence). The CDR3 is made up of 15 amino acids. V lost 6 bases to trimming and J lost 1 base; unmatched junction nucleotides: 5. Produced via immunoSEQ multiplex PCR; TCRdb's table is partial and in-frame only. The table has 250,000 or so clones, 88% seen once. The sample taken for sequencing was PBMCs or T cells enriched from blood (not recorded which). J is TRBJ1-3 and V is TRBV7-9, with 8 bases matching TRBD1. The receptor was isolated from a middle-aged woman who had been exposed to COVID-19. CDR3 residues: CASSAQGGSGNTIYF. The DNA of the CDR3 is TGTGCCAGCAGTGCACAGGGGGGATCTGGAAACACCATATATTTT.